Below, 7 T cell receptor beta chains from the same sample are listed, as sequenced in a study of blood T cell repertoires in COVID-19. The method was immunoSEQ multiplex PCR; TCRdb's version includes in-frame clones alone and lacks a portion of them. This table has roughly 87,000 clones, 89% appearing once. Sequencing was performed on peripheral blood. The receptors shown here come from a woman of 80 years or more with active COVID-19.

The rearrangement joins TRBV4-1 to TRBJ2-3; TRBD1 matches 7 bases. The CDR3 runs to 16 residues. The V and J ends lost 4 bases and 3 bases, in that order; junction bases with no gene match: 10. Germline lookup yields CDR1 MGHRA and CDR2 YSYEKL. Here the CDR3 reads CASSRQQGSGTDTQYF. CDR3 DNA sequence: TGCGCCAGCAGCCGGCAACAGGGGAGTGGAACAGATACGCAGTATTTT.

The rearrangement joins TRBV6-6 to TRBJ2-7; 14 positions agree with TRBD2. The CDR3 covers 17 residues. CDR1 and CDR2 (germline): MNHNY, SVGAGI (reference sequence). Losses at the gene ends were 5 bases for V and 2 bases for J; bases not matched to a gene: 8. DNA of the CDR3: TGTGCCAGCAGTCCGCCCCGGACTAGCGGGAGGACCTACGAGCAGTACTTC. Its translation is CASSPPRTSGRTYEQYF.

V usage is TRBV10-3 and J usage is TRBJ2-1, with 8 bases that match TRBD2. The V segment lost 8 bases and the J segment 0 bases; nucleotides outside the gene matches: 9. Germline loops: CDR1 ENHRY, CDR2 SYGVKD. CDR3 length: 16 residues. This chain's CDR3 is CAIGPASGSSYNEQFF. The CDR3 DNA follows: TGTGCCATCGGGCCGGCCAGCGGGAGCTCCTACAATGAGCAGTTCTTC.

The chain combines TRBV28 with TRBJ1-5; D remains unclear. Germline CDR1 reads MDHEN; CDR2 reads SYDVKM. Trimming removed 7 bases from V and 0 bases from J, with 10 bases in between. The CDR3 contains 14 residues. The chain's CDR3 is CASNQDYSNQPQHF. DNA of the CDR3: TGTGCCAGCAATCAAGACTATAGCAATCAGCCCCAGCATTTT.

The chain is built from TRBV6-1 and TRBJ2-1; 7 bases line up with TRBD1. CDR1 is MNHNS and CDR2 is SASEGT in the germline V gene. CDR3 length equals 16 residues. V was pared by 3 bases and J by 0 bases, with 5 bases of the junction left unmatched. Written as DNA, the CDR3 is TGTGCCAGCAGTGACAGGGGGTTAACCTCCTACAATGAGCAGTTCTTC. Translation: CASSDRGLTSYNEQFF.

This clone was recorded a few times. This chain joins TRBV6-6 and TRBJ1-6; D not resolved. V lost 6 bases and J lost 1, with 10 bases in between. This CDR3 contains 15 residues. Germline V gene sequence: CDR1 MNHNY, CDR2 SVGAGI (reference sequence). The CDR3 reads CASSPEISYNSPLHF. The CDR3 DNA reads TGTGCCAGCAGCCCCGAGATTTCCTATAATTCACCCCTCCACTTT.

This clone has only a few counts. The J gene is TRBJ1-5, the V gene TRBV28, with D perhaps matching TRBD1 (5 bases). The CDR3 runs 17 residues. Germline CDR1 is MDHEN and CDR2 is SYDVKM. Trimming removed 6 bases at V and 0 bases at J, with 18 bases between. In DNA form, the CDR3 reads TGTGCCAGCAGGGGGGGGATAGAGAGAATTAGCAATCAGCCCCAGCATTTT. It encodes CASRGGIERISNQPQHF.